This paragraph reports one TCR beta chain. This sample was taken from a study of control samples from healthy donors and cancer patients. Profiled with immunoSEQ multiplex PCR; TCRdb holds only in-frame clones, not every one. Of around 150,000 clones in the sample, approximately 93% were seen once. The sequence was collected from a woman aged 40-49 years in good health. What was sequenced was blood.

This chain's CDR3 is CASSPPTAYATGYTF. CDR3 bases: TGTGCCAGCTCACCACCGACTGCCTATGCTACTGGCTACACCTTC. V is TRBV18 and J is TRBJ1-2; unclear D gene. CDR1 and CDR2 from the germline V gene are KGHSH and LQKENI. This CDR3 has 15 amino acids. Trimming removed 0 bases from V and 7 bases from J, with 15 bases in between.